This TCR beta chain was captured by sequencing in a study of cytomegalovirus exposure and HLA in healthy donors. CDR1 and CDR2 (germline): SGDLS, YYNGEE. The CDR3 is made up of 13 amino acids. The germline V and J ends were trimmed by 4 bases and 5 bases, with 12 bases remaining between them. Whole-study findings and limits: There were some public TCRs occurring in many donors, but most TCR sequences were rare. In a later analysis, V- and J-gene trimming of beta chains associated with a DCLRE1C missense variant, replicated independently.

Both 60 Vbeta primers and 13 Jbeta primers went into the PCR. The repertoire was sequenced with immunoSEQ multiplex PCR; TCRdb's copy has only in-frame clones and lacks some. In the table there are 150,000 to 200,000 clones, 60% to 85% of which are singletons. Of note for this clone: What it binds is not known.

The source of this sequence is a male donor in good health and CMV-seronegative. This chain uses TRBV9 with TRBJ1-1; D might be TRBD1 (5 bases). Sequencing used PBMCs. CDR3 in amino acids: CASSPPRATEAFF. The CDR3 DNA sequence: TGTGCCAGCAGCCCCCCCAGGGCTACTGAAGCTTTCTTT.